This T cell receptor (beta chain) is from a study of technical replicates of blood from a handful of donors. Here immunoSEQ multiplex PCR was the method, and the copy in TCRdb shows in-frame clones only, minus some. The profile shows tens of thousands of clones, about 95% of them singletons. Looked up from germline, CDR1 is WNHNN and CDR2 is SYGVQD (reference sequence). Trimming removed 0 bases from V and 2 bases from J; junction bases left unmatched: 3. The CDR3 length is 18 residues. Sequencing was carried out using T cells isolated from PBMCs. This chain uses TRBV10-1 with TRBJ2-3; 15 bases map to TRBD2. This TCR derives from a human donor in good health. The CDR3 protein is CASSESGTSGRFTDTQYF. CDR3 coding DNA: TGCGCCAGCAGTGAGTCCGGGACTAGCGGGAGGTTCACAGATACGCAGTATTTT.